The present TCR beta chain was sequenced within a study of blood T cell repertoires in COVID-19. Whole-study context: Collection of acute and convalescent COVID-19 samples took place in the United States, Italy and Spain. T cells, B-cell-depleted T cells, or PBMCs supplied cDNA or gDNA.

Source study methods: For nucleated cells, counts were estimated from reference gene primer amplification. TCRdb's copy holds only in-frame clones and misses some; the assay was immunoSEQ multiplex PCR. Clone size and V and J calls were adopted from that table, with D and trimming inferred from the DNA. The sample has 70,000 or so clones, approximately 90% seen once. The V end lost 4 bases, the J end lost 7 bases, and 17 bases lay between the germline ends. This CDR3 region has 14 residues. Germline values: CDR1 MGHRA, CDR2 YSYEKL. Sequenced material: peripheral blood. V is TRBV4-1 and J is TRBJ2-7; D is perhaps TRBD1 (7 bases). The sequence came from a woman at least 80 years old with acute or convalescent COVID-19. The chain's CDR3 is CASSPPGQRAEQYF. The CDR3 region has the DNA TGCGCCAGCAGCCCACCGGGACAGCGGGCGGAGCAGTACTTC.